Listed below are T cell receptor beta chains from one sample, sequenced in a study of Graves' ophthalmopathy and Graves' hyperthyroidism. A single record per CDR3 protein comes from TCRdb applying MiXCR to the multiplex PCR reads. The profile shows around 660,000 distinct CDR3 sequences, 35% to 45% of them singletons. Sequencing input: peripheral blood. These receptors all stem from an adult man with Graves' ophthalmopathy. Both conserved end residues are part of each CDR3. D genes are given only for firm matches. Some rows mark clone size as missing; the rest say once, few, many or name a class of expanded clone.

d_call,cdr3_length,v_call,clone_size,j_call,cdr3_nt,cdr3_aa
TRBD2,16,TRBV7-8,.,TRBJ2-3,TGTGCCAGCAGCACCTCACTAGCGGACCTTCCGGATACGCAGTATTTT,CASSTSLADLPDTQYF
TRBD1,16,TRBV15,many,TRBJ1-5,TGTGCCACCAGCAGGCCTGGACAGGGCAGCAATCAGCCCCAGCATTTT,CATSRPGQGSNQPQHF
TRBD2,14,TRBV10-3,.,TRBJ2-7,TGTGCCATCAGTGTTAGGGAGGGCCGGTCCGAGCAGTACTTC,CAISVREGRSEQYF
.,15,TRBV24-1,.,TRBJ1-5,TGTGCCACCTGTGATCCCCGGGAGGCGGGTCAGCCCCAGCATTTT,CATCDPREAGQPQHF
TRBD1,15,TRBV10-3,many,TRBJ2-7,TGTGCCAGCAGCGCCCGGGGACAGGGGGCGGGCGAGCAGTACTTC,CASSARGQGAGEQYF
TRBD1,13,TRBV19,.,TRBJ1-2,TGTGCCAGTAGTACCCAGACAGGGTTCGGCTACACCTTC,CASSTQTGFGYTF
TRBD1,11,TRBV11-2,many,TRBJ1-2,TGTGCCAGCCAGGGGGCAGGCGGCTACACCTTC,CASQGAGGYTF
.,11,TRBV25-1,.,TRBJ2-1,TGTGCCAGCAAGGGAACAGGCTGGCAGTTCTTC,CASKGTGWQFF
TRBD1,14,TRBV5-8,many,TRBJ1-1,TGTGCCAGCAGCTTCGGGACAGGAGACACTGAAGCTTTCTTT,CASSFGTGDTEAFF
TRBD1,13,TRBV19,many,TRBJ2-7,TGTGCCAGTAGTATCGACAGGGATTACGAGCAGTACTTC,CASSIDRDYEQYF
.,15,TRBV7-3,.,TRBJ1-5,TGTGCCAGCGCCGTTTATGCGGCAGGGTTGCAGCCCCAGCATTTT,CASAVYAAGLQPQHF
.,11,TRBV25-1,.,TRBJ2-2,TGTGCCAGCAGTGAGGGCGGGGAGCTGTTTTTT,CASSEGGELFF
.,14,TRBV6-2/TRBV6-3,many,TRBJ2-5,TGTGCCAGCAGTTCTGTAGTTGACCAAGAGACCCAGTACTTC,CASSSVVDQETQYF
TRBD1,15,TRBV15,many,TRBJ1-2,TGTGCCACCAGCAACCCGACAGGGAAATACTATGGCTACACCTTC,CATSNPTGKYYGYTF
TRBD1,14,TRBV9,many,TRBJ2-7,TGTGCCAGCAGCGTAGTGGGGACAGGGGGCGAGCAGTACTTC,CASSVVGTGGEQYF
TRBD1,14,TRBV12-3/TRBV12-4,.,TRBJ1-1,TGTGCCAGCAGATGGACAGGTTGGCACACTGAAGCTTTCTTT,CASRWTGWHTEAFF
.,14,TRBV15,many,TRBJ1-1,TGTGCCACCAGCAGGGTCACAGCGAACACTGAAGCTTTCTTT,CATSRVTANTEAFF
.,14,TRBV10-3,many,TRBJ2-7,TGTGCCATCAGTGAGCGGGAGACGGGGCACGAGCAGTACTTC,CAISERETGHEQYF
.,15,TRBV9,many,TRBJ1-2,TGTGCCAGCAGCCCCTTTCGAGTCGGTAACTATGGCTACACCTTC,CASSPFRVGNYGYTF
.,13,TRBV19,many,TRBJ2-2,TGTGCCAGTAGTGTAATGGGCACCGGGGAGCTGTTTTTT,CASSVMGTGELFF
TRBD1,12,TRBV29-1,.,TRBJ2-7,TGCAGCCAAGGGACAGGGTTCTCCGAGCAGTACTTC,CSQGTGFSEQYF
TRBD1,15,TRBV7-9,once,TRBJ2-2,TGTGCCAGCAGCGGCAGGGGGCTGAACACCGGGGAGCTGTTTTTT,CASSGRGLNTGELFF
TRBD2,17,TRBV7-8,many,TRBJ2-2,TGTGCCAGCAGCCTTAGGGCGGGACTAGTCTTCACCGGGGAGCTGTTTTTT,CASSLRAGLVFTGELFF
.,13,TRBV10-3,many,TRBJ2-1,TGTGCCATCAGTAGGACCACCGACAATGAGCAGTTCTTC,CAISRTTDNEQFF
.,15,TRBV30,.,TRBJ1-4,TGTGCCTGGAGAGGGACCGGCTGGGGAACTGAAAAACTGTTTTTT,CAWRGTGWGTEKLFF
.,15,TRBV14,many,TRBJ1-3,TGTGCCAGCAGCGAAGGGGGTGGAACTGGAAACACCATATATTTT,CASSEGGGTGNTIYF